Presented here are 19 T cell receptor beta chains from one specimen sequenced in a study of cytomegalovirus exposure and HLA in healthy donors. PCR used 60 Vbeta primers and 13 Jbeta primers. Assay used: immunoSEQ multiplex PCR; TCRdb lists only in-frame clones, some missing. In total, the table holds tens of thousands of clones. The sample comprised PBMCs. Source of these receptors: a woman aged 18-35 years in good health and CMV-seronegative.

The chain combines TRBV4-2 with TRBJ2-7; D possibly corresponds to TRBD1 (5 bases). V lost 4 bases and J 0 bases, leaving 13 bases between the germline ends. Germline V gene sequence: CDR1 LGHNA, CDR2 YNFKEQ. The CDR3 spans 15 residues. The CDR3 bases are TGTGCCAGCAGCCTTAACCCACAGGCCTCCTACGAGCAGTACTTC. Encoded protein: CASSLNPQASYEQYF.

The chain has TRBV6-5 and TRBJ1-5; maybe TRBD1 (5 bases). The CDR3 is 13 amino acids. V lost 5 bases to trimming and J lost 5 bases, with 10 bases between them. Germline V gene data show CDR1 as MNHEY and CDR2 as SVGAGI. The CDR3 sequence is CASSQQVDQPQHF. CDR3 DNA: TGTGCCAGCAGTCAACAGGTTGATCAGCCCCAGCATTTT.

This sequence joins TRBV7-9 and TRBJ2-5; 9 nucleotides line up with TRBD1. The germline gives CDR1 SEHNR, CDR2 FQNEAQ (reference sequence). The V gene end was trimmed by 5 bases and the J gene end by 0 bases; junction bases not matched to a gene: 7. CDR3 length: 16 amino acids. DNA of the CDR3: TGTGCCAGCAGCCCGGGACAGGGAATGTACCAAGAGACCCAGTACTTC. Translated: CASSPGQGMYQETQYF.

The CDR3 DNA is TGTGCTAGTGGTCCGGTCTGGGGGGTCCAGTACTTC. As protein: CASGPVWGVQYF. The chain carries TRBV12-5 and TRBJ2-7; D might be TRBD2 (6 bases). This CDR3 is 12 amino acids long. Germline CDR1 LGHNT, CDR2 FRNRAP. The V gene lost 5 bases and the J gene lost 10 bases, with 15 bases spanning the gap.

The V gene is TRBV29-1, the J gene TRBJ2-7; D perhaps matches TRBD1 (5 bases). From germline, CDR1 is SQVTM and CDR2 ANQGSEA. The CDR3 extends over 14 amino acids. V lost 0 bases and J lost 1, with 10 bases in between. CDR3: CSVEDRGKSYEQYF. DNA for the CDR3: TGCAGCGTTGAAGATAGGGGAAAGTCCTACGAGCAGTACTTC.

The V gene is TRBV9, the J gene TRBJ1-5; the D is unclear. Per germline, CDR1 SGDLS and CDR2 YYNGEE. The CDR3 has 15 amino acids. V gave up 5 bases and J gave up 4 bases, with 16 bases separating them. DNA for the CDR3: TGTGCCAGCAGTCCCGCGGGGATTCATAATCAGCCCCAGCATTTT. Amino acids: CASSPAGIHNQPQHF. The full variable domain, with the rest looked up from reference TRBV9 and TRBJ1-5, is DSGVTQTPKHLITATGQRVTLRCSPRSGDLSVYWYQQSLDQGLQFLIQYYNGEERAKGNILERFSAQQFPDLHSELNLSSLELGDSALYFCASSPAGIHNQPQHFGDGTRLSIL.

The gene calls are TRBV5-4 and TRBJ2-3; unclear D gene. Germline lookup yields CDR1 SGHNT and CDR2 YYREEE (reference sequence). The length of the CDR3 is 13 residues. Between the trimmed V and J ends, which lost 4 bases and 2 bases, there was a span of 8 bases. In DNA, the CDR3 is TGTGCCAGCAGCCCAGCGTCCACAGATACGCAGTATTTT. Residues: CASSPASTDTQYF.

The J gene is TRBJ2-1, the V gene TRBV23-1; D is possibly TRBD1 (6 bases). TRBV23-1 is an open reading frame whose function is uncertain. V was shortened by 2 bases and J by 2 bases, with 13 bases between the two germline ends. The CDR3 has 16 residues. CDR3 loop: CASSQKTGNTYNEQFF. The CDR3 DNA sequence: TGCGCCAGCAGTCAAAAGACAGGAAACACCTACAATGAGCAGTTCTTC.

CDR3 sequence (DNA): TGTGCCAGCAGAGCCTCTAGCGGACGCGTCTACGAGCAGTACTTC. Encoded protein: CASRASSGRVYEQYF. This sequence joins TRBV11-3 and TRBJ2-7, with 7 nucleotides matching TRBD2. Germline CDR1 and CDR2: SGHNT and YENEEA. This CDR3 region has 15 residues. J was trimmed by 3 bases and V by 6 bases; bases with no gene match: 11.

CDR3 nucleotides: TGTGCCAGCAGAGGACTAGCCTACTACGAGCAGTACTTC. Protein: CASRGLAYYEQYF. This rearrangement joins TRBV6-1 to TRBJ2-7; 8 bases map to TRBD2. The CDR3 extends over 13 amino acids. Germline values: CDR1 MNHNS, CDR2 SASEGT. V shed 6 bases and J 3 bases; nucleotides not matched to a gene: 4.

This sequence joins TRBV4-1 and TRBJ2-1; 8 nucleotides agree with TRBD2. Germline lookup yields CDR1 MGHRA and CDR2 YSYEKL. The CDR3 length is 16 residues. J was trimmed by 9 bases and V by 4 bases; bases with no gene match: 14. For the CDR3, the DNA is TGCGCCAGCAGCCGAGAACCCGGACTAGCAGCCAGTGAGCAGTTCTTC. It translates to CASSREPGLAASEQFF.

The chain employs TRBV5-1 and TRBJ2-2, with TRBD1 identical over 11 bases. J was trimmed by 3 bases and V by 7 bases; bases with no gene match: 20. The CDR3 is made up of 20 amino acids. The germline V gene has CDR1 SGHRS and CDR2 YFSETQ. The CDR3 nucleotides read TGCGCCAGCGGCGAACTAACCGGGACAGGGGGAAATACCGACACCGGGGAGCTGTTTTTT. This encodes CASGELTGTGGNTDTGELFF.

V is TRBV28 and J is TRBJ2-3, with D possibly TRBD2 on 6 matching bases. Germline loops: CDR1 MDHEN, CDR2 SYDVKM. The CDR3 consists of 15 residues. With 3 bases removed from V and 2 bases from J, the gap between germline ends came to 12 bases. CDR3 in amino acids: CASSFLAGNTDTQYF. DNA for the CDR3: TGTGCCAGCAGTTTCCTTGCGGGAAACACAGATACGCAGTATTTT. Drawing the rest from reference TRBV28 and TRBJ2-3, the complete variable domain is DVKVTQSSRYLVKRTGEKVFLECVQDMDHENMFWYRQDPGLGLRLIYFSYDVKMKEKGDIPEGYSVSREKKERFSLILESASTNQTSMYLCASSFLAGNTDTQYFGPGTRLTVL.

This rearrangement joins TRBV27 to TRBJ2-5; a possible D gene is TRBD1 (6 bases). The CDR3 runs 14 residues. The germline V and J ends were trimmed by 6 bases and 2 bases, with 13 bases remaining between them. Germline V gene lookup returns CDR1 MNHEY and CDR2 SMNVEV (reference sequence). The CDR3: CASRTWTEQETQYF. The CDR3 nucleotides read TGTGCCAGCAGAACATGGACAGAGCAAGAGACCCAGTACTTC.

The V gene is TRBV9, the J gene TRBJ1-1, with a possible D match to TRBD1 (5 bases). The V gene lost 4 bases and the J gene lost 6 bases, with 19 bases spanning the gap. Germline CDR1 SGDLS, CDR2 YYNGEE. CDR3 length: 15 residues. CDR3 loop: CASSPRATGRPEAFF. In DNA form, the CDR3 reads TGTGCCAGCAGCCCACGGGCCACAGGTCGGCCTGAAGCTTTCTTT.

This chain joins TRBV2 and TRBJ2-2; D is uncertain. The V and J ends lost 8 bases and 4 bases respectively, with 14 bases between them. The germline gives CDR1 SNHLY, CDR2 FYNNEI. The CDR3 is 14 residues long. The CDR3 loop is CASRLVFLTGELFF. The CDR3 DNA reads as TGTGCCAGCCGCCTAGTATTCCTCACCGGGGAGCTGTTTTTT.

CDR3 DNA: TGTGCCAGCTCACTCGATGGCGAGGTCTATGGCTACACCTTC. Protein product: CASSLDGEVYGYTF. V and J are TRBV18 and TRBJ1-2; D is ambiguous. Trimming cost V 4 bases and J 4 bases, with 13 bases left between them. The CDR3 runs to 14 residues. Germline CDR1 and CDR2: KGHSH and LQKENI. Based on the CDR3 plus reference TRBV18 and TRBJ1-2, the full variable domain is NAGVMQNPRHLVRRRGQEARLRCSPMKGHSHVYWYRQLPEEGLKFMVYLQKENIIDESGMPKERFSAEFPKEGPSILRIQQVVRGDSAAYFCASSLDGEVYGYTFGSGTRLTVV.

This chain uses TRBV18 with TRBJ1-1; D gene uncertain. V was clipped by 2 bases and J by 0 bases, with 16 bases between them. The CDR3 extends over 17 amino acids. Per the germline V gene, CDR1 is KGHSH and CDR2 is LQKENI. DNA of the CDR3: TGTGCCAGCTCACCATGGATGGCAGGATCGATGAACACTGAAGCTTTCTTT. Residues: CASSPWMAGSMNTEAFF.

The V gene is TRBV10-1, the J gene TRBJ2-1; 10 nucleotides match TRBD2. V shed 6 bases and J 5 bases; nucleotides not matched to a gene: 10. The CDR3 length is 16 residues. Germline V lookup: CDR1 WNHNN, CDR2 SYGVQD (reference sequence). This CDR3 is CASSARSTSGHNEQFF. The CDR3 DNA reads as TGCGCCAGCAGCGCACGCTCGACTAGCGGGCACAATGAGCAGTTCTTC.